These 5 T cell receptor beta chains were sequenced from one sample in a study of shared clonotypes between healthy human individuals. Naive CD8 isolation took CD45RO-negative cells positively selected for CCR7 and excluded terminally differentiated effector memory CD45RA+ cells. Repertoires were generated with immunoSEQ multiplex PCR, while TCRdb's copy carries only in-frame clones and drops some. This sample has more than 600,000 clones, with roughly 94% found just once. The sequencing sample was made of naive CD8+ T cells sorted from blood. These receptors were obtained from a man aged 25-40 years in good health.

The rearrangement joins TRBV28 to TRBJ2-7; 10 nucleotides line up with TRBD1. The V segment lost 2 bases and the J segment 7 bases; nucleotides outside the gene matches: 8. From germline, CDR1 is MDHEN and CDR2 SYDVKM. There are 15 residues in the CDR3. CDR3 coding DNA: TGTGCCAGCAGTTTAGTGGGGCCGGGACAGGGGGAGCAGTACTTC. Its protein product is CASSLVGPGQGEQYF.

The genes are TRBV15 and TRBJ2-3; TRBD2 is a possible D gene (5 bases). V shed 0 bases and J shed 1 base, with 11 bases lying between them. This CDR3 spans 16 amino acids. The germline gives CDR1 LNHNV, CDR2 YYDKDF (reference sequence). The CDR3, as DNA: TGTGCCACCAGCAGAGATCCCAGCGGACGCACAGATACGCAGTATTTT. Its translation is CATSRDPSGRTDTQYF.

The J gene is TRBJ2-5, the V gene TRBV28, with 12 bases that match TRBD1. Germline trimming cut 5 bases from V and 3 bases from J; bases unmatched to any gene: 4. The CDR3 is made up of 15 amino acids. CDR1 is MDHEN and CDR2 is SYDVKM in the germline V gene. The CDR3 protein is CASSRDRGLEETQYF. The CDR3 bases are TGTGCCAGCAGTCGGGACAGGGGGCTTGAAGAGACCCAGTACTTC.

A remark on this clone: This specimen includes other DNA sequences encoding the same CDR3. The rearrangement links TRBV7-9 to TRBJ2-7; D gene ambiguous. The V and J ends lost 4 bases and 2 bases respectively, with 6 bases between them. Germline assignment: CDR1 SEHNR and CDR2 FQNEAQ (reference sequence). This CDR3 contains 12 residues. Written as DNA, the CDR3 is TGTGCCAGCAGCTCCCTCACCTACGAGCAGTACTTC. Amino acids: CASSSLTYEQYF.

The chain recombines TRBV29-1 with TRBJ2-2; 15 nucleotides match TRBD2. From germline, CDR1 is SQVTM and CDR2 ANQGSEA. The trim removed 4 bases at V and 4 bases at J, leaving 7 bases unmatched. The length of the CDR3 is 17 residues. The CDR3 sequence: CSVGDWTSGRATGELFF. CDR3 DNA: TGCAGCGTTGGGGACTGGACTAGCGGGAGGGCCACCGGGGAGCTGTTTTTT.